Described below is a single T cell receptor beta chain sequence and its context. The junction differs from germline at one of its ends, possibly a read error. The CDR3 totals 12 residues. Germline V gives CDR1 MNHNS, CDR2 SASEGT. These data originate in a study of cytomegalovirus exposure and HLA in healthy donors. The method was immunoSEQ multiplex PCR; TCRdb's version includes in-frame clones alone and lacks a portion of them. The data hold roughly 59,000 clones, with 80% to 95% observed a single time. Sequenced: PBMCs. This chain uses TRBV6-1 with TRBJ2-7; perhaps TRBD1 as D (6 bases). This TCR derives from a man aged 18 to 35 in good health and CMV-seropositive. The CDR3 spells CATRDISYELYF. In DNA, the CDR3 is TGTGCCACCCGGGACATCTCCTACGAGCTGTACTTC.